These T cell receptor beta chains were read from a single sample in a study of T cells in Graves' hyperthyroidism and ophthalmopathy. MiXCR was run by TCRdb on the multiplex PCR reads, yielding one entry per CDR3 protein. Among fewer than 800,000 distinct CDR3 sequences listed, about a sixth were seen once. The sequenced material came from blood. These TCRs come from a man between 18 and 29 years old with Graves' hyperthyroidism. CDR3s include the opening cysteine and the closing phenylalanine or tryptophan. The D gene is left open where the match is weak. Size values are once, few and many counts, or a class for expanded clones, and some rows have none.

TRBV9,-,TRBJ2-3,-,TGTGCCAGCAGCGGAGTAGGACGACCAGATACGCAGTATTTT,CASSGVGRPDTQYF
TRBV29-1,-,TRBJ2-7,-,TGCAGCGTGGGACGGACCTCCTACGAGCAGTACTTC,CSVGRTSYEQYF
TRBV12-3/TRBV12-4,few,TRBJ2-7,-,TGTGCCAGCAGTTCCCCCCCGGGACTGCTCTCCTACGAGCAGTACTTC,CASSSPPGLLSYEQYF
TRBV4-2,-,TRBJ2-1,-,TGTGCCAGCAGCCAAGATAACCCCGGGAGAGGGAATGAGCAGTTCTTC,CASSQDNPGRGNEQFF
TRBV19,once,TRBJ2-3,-,TGTGCCAGTAGTATAGAAACAGAGACAGATACGCAGTATTTT,CASSIETETDTQYF
TRBV28,many,TRBJ1-2,-,TGTGCCAGCACAACCGTGGGGCAGGGAGAGGACTATGGCTACACCTTC,CASTTVGQGEDYGYTF
TRBV12-5,-,TRBJ1-1,-,TGTGCTAGTGGGCCCAGCTGGGTGACGGCTGAAGCTTTCTTT,CASGPSWVTAEAFF
TRBV6-1,many,TRBJ2-1,TRBD2,TGTGCCAGCAGGAAACCGGGACTAGCGAACAATGAGCAGTTCTTC,CASRKPGLANNEQFF
TRBV12-3/TRBV12-4,many,TRBJ2-5,-,TGTGCCAGCAGTTGGGCGGGACAAGAGACCCAGTACTTC,CASSWAGQETQYF
TRBV6-1,many,TRBJ2-1,-,TGTGCCAGCAGCGAAAGGGGGAATGAGCAGTTCTTC,CASSERGNEQFF
TRBV6-1,many,TRBJ1-2,-,TGTGCCAGCATTCCCGGGACGGGATATGGCTACACCTTC,CASIPGTGYGYTF
TRBV30,few,TRBJ2-5,-,TGTGCCTGGAGTTGGGGGGACGGAGAGACCCAGTACTTC,CAWSWGDGETQYF
TRBV28,many,TRBJ2-4,TRBD1,TGTGCCAGCAATCCCACAGGGGGCGCGGGGCTTTACATTCAGTACTTC,CASNPTGGAGLYIQYF
TRBV15,few,TRBJ2-7,-,TGTGCCACCAGCATGGTTGACAAGACAATCTACGAGCAGTACTTC,CATSMVDKTIYEQYF
TRBV6-1,-,TRBJ1-2,-,TGTGCCAGCTCCCCGGGGGGGATCCATGGCTACACCTTC,CASSPGGIHGYTF
TRBV19,-,TRBJ2-2,TRBD2,TGTGCCAGTAGTCTACGAATCCTAGCGGGAGGTCGTACCGGGGAGCTGTTTTTT,CASSLRILAGGRTGELFF
TRBV2,many,TRBJ1-5,-,TGTGCCAGCAGCGGCACTAGCAATCAGCCCCAGCATTTT,CASSGTSNQPQHF
TRBV19,-,TRBJ2-3,-,TGTGCCAGTAGTAAGCGGACGGGCAGTCCCACAGATACGCAGTATTTT,CASSKRTGSPTDTQYF
TRBV28,few,TRBJ2-1,TRBD1,TGTGCCAGCAGTTTAAAGGACAGGGTATATGAGCAGTTCTTC,CASSLKDRVYEQFF
TRBV2,many,TRBJ1-5,-,TGTGCCAGCAGCGTTGACGGGGGCAATCAGCCCCAGCATTTT,CASSVDGGNQPQHF
TRBV12-3/TRBV12-4,many,TRBJ2-5,-,TGTGCCAGCAGGGGGGGACAGTCTTCCCAAGAGACCCAGTACTTC,CASRGGQSSQETQYF
TRBV6-2/TRBV6-3,many,TRBJ1-5,TRBD1,TGTGCCAGCAGTTACGGGACAGGGGCGAATCAGCCCCAGCATTTT,CASSYGTGANQPQHF
TRBV5-1,few,TRBJ2-3,-,TGCGCCAGCAGCTCAGGAGGGCAACTTGATACGCAGTATTTT,CASSSGGQLDTQYF
TRBV20-1,many,TRBJ2-7,-,TGCAGTGCTAGGGGCGGGGGACAGTTCTCCTACGAGCAGTACTTC,CSARGGGQFSYEQYF
TRBV6-2/TRBV6-3,few,TRBJ1-2,-,TGTGCCAGCAGACCGGACGGTCTCGGTGGCTACACCTTC,CASRPDGLGGYTF
TRBV5-1,few,TRBJ2-5,-,TGCGCCAGCAGCTTGGAGGAGGCAGAGACCCAGTACTTC,CASSLEEAETQYF
TRBV20-1,-,TRBJ2-4,-,TGCAGTGCTAGAGATCGGTGGCAGGGAAACATTCAGTACTTC,CSARDRWQGNIQYF
TRBV2,-,TRBJ2-2,-,TGTGCCAGCAGTGAAGCGCGGGGCACCGGGGAGCTGTCTTTT,CASSEARGTGELSF
TRBV7-9,many,TRBJ2-3,-,TGTGCCAGCAGCGACCCTAGCACAGATACGCAGTATTTT,CASSDPSTDTQYF
TRBV3-1,-,TRBJ2-3,-,TGTGCCAGCAGCCAATCTAATAAGAGAAGCACAGATACGCAGTATTTT,CASSQSNKRSTDTQYF
TRBV7-6,-,TRBJ2-7,TRBD2,TGTGCCAGCAGCTTAGGAGCGGGAGGCTACGGGCAGTACTTC,CASSLGAGGYGQYF
TRBV24-1,few,TRBJ2-7,-,TGTGCCACCAGTGACCCCGCGGCCTACGAGCAGTACTTC,CATSDPAAYEQYF
TRBV15,many,TRBJ2-7,TRBD2,TGTGCCACCAGCAGAGATTCCGGGCGGGAGACCTACGAGCAGTACTTC,CATSRDSGRETYEQYF
TRBV20-1,many,TRBJ2-1,-,TGCAGTGCCCTCCGGGGGCCGGTGCAGTTCTTC,CSALRGPVQFF
TRBV19,few,TRBJ2-1,-,TGTGCCAGTAAACAGGGTTTCAATGAGCAGTTCTTC,CASKQGFNEQFF
TRBV2,few,TRBJ2-7,TRBD2,TGTGCCAGCAGTGTCGACGGGGGGAACGTCGAGCAGTACTTC,CASSVDGGNVEQYF
TRBV20-1,few,TRBJ1-4,TRBD1,TGCAGTGCTAGAGACGACAGGGGGCGACTTAGGGGTAATGAAAAACTGTTTTTT,CSARDDRGRLRGNEKLFF
TRBV19,few,TRBJ2-7,TRBD2,TGTGCCAGTAGTAGAAGCGGGGGCTTATACGAGCAGTACTTC,CASSRSGGLYEQYF
TRBV19,few,TRBJ2-1,-,TGTGCCAGTAGTAGAGTAGGGGGAGCAGCAGGAAATGAGCAGTTCTTC,CASSRVGGAAGNEQFF
TRBV6-1,many,TRBJ1-2,TRBD1,TGTGCCAGCTCGCCCGGGACAGGCTATGGCTACACCTTC,CASSPGTGYGYTF
TRBV7-6,-,TRBJ2-1,TRBD2,TGTGCCAGCAGCTTTAGGACTAGCGGGACTGGCAATGAGCAGTTCTTC,CASSFRTSGTGNEQFF
TRBV5-1,few,TRBJ2-5,TRBD2,TGCGCCAGCAGCTTGTCAGGTAGCGGGCGCGAGACCCAGTACTTC,CASSLSGSGRETQYF
TRBV6-2/TRBV6-3,-,TRBJ1-1,-,TGTGCCAGCAGTTGGGAGGTCAAGAACACTGAAGCTTTCTTT,CASSWEVKNTEAFF
TRBV5-8,many,TRBJ2-3,TRBD1,TGTGCCAGCAGCCAGGGACAGGCGAGCACAGATACGCAGTATTTT,CASSQGQASTDTQYF
TRBV29-1,-,TRBJ2-1,-,TGCAGCGTTGAAGGTATTCTAAGGGGATTGAGCTCCTACAATGAGCAGTTCTTC,CSVEGILRGLSSYNEQFF
TRBV4-2,-,TRBJ2-2,TRBD2,TGTGCCAGCAGCCAAGGTTGGAGCGGGCGGGAGGTCGGGGAGCTGTTTTTT,CASSQGWSGREVGELFF
TRBV6-4,-,TRBJ2-3,TRBD2,TGTGCCAGCAGTGACTCACTAGCGCCCACAGATACGCAGTATTTT,CASSDSLAPTDTQYF
TRBV5-1,few,TRBJ2-3,TRBD2,TGCGCCAGCCGGAAAAGCGGGAGCGCAGATACGCAGTATTTT,CASRKSGSADTQYF
TRBV7-9,few,TRBJ1-2,TRBD1,TGTGCCAGCAGCCTCGACAGGGTACCGCGGGGCTACACCTTC,CASSLDRVPRGYTF
TRBV18,few,TRBJ2-2,-,TGTGCCAGCTCACCACCGCGAGTCCCCGGGGAGCTGTTTTTT,CASSPPRVPGELFF
TRBV30,many,TRBJ2-3,-,TGTGCCTGGGGGAACGGGGCCAGCACAGATACGCAGTATTTT,CAWGNGASTDTQYF
TRBV10-1,few,TRBJ2-3,-,TGCGCCAGCAGTGAGTTCGCCTACACAGATACGCAGTATTTT,CASSEFAYTDTQYF
TRBV4-1,few,TRBJ1-4,TRBD1,TGCGCCAGCAGCCAGACCGCGGGACAGGGACGTCAGGGTGAAAAACTGTTTTTT,CASSQTAGQGRQGEKLFF
TRBV7-2,many,TRBJ2-3,TRBD2,TGTGCCAGCAGCTCCCGACTAGCGGGAGGACCCACAGATACGCAGTATTTT,CASSSRLAGGPTDTQYF
TRBV24-1,-,TRBJ2-7,TRBD1,TGTGCCACCAGTGACCCGCAAGGGGACAGGGCCTACGAGCAGTACTTC,CATSDPQGDRAYEQYF
TRBV7-2,-,TRBJ1-1,-,TGTGCCAGCAGCCCTAGTGGGGCCTTGGGAGAAGCTTTCTTT,CASSPSGALGEAFF
TRBV20-1,many,TRBJ1-4,-,TGCAGTGCTAGAGAAGGTTCGACTAATGAAAAACTGTTTTTT,CSAREGSTNEKLFF
TRBV18,many,TRBJ2-1,TRBD2,TGTGCCAGCTCACCTTGGGAGCGGGAACTCAATGAGCAGTTCTTC,CASSPWERELNEQFF
TRBV3-1,many,TRBJ2-7,TRBD2,TGTGCCACCACCGGACTAGCGGGTTACGAGCAGTACTTC,CATTGLAGYEQYF